This TCR beta chain stems from a study of patients and donors after allogeneic stem cell transplantation. This clonotype appeared a few times. TCRdb re-called the RT-PCR reads with MiXCR, one entry per CDR3 protein. In the table there are about 960,000 distinct CDR3 sequences, roughly 17% of which are singletons. CDR1 MGHRA and CDR2 YSYEKL come from the germline V gene. This CDR3 contains 17 residues. Trimming pared 0 bases from V and 4 bases from J, leaving 16 bases between. The sequenced sample consisted of blood, either unsorted or a sorted T cell fraction (not recorded which). This chain connects TRBV4-1 to TRBJ2-1; the D call may be TRBD1 or TRBD2 (5 bases each). The sequence derives from a human donor who was either an allogeneic HSCT recipient or a stem cell or donor lymphocyte infusion donor (not recorded which). It is not recorded whose cells these are; they may come from a transplant donor. The CDR3 nucleotides are TGCGCCAGCAGCCAAGAGGGGGTGGGAGAAAAGTACAATGAGCAGTTCTTC. It is translated as CASSQEGVGEKYNEQFF.